Detailed here is one TCR beta chain. Trimming took off 4 bases at V and 11 bases at J, with 11 bases between the two ends. CDR1 MNHEY and CDR2 SVGEGT come from the germline V gene. This CDR3 region has 11 residues. These data come from a study of blood T cell repertoires in COVID-19. At the level of the study: COVID-19 samples from acute and convalescent phases originated in the United States, Italy and Spain.

Some clones are missing from TCRdb's copy, which holds only in-frame ones; the method was immunoSEQ multiplex PCR. The sample contains 25,000 to 30,000 clones, approximately 80% of which appear only once. Material: peripheral blood. This sequence joins TRBV6-2 or TRBV6-3 and TRBJ1-1, with D possibly being TRBD1 (6 bases). The clonotype was recovered from an older man with acute or convalescent COVID-19. The DNA of the CDR3 is TGTGCCAGCAGTTCTGGACAGCCGGCTTTCTTT. This codes for CASSSGQPAFF.